A single sample gave rise to the 6 T cell receptor beta chains below, sequenced in a study of blood T cell repertoires in COVID-19. Profiling relied on immunoSEQ multiplex PCR, and the TCRdb table lists in-frame clones only, not all of them. The sample yields 200,000 or so clones, 85% to 90% seen once. Sequencing used peripheral blood. These receptors all stem from a man in his thirties or forties with COVID-19, enrolled during active disease.

The rearrangement links TRBV28 to TRBJ2-2; the match to TRBD1 covers 8 bases. V shed 4 bases, J shed 1 base, and the junction held 5 bases outside the gene matches. Germline V lookup: CDR1 MDHEN, CDR2 SYDVKM. The CDR3 runs 16 residues. The DNA for the CDR3 is TGTGCCAGCAGTTCCCCAGGGACAGGGAACACCGGGGAGCTGTTTTTT. This translates into CASSSPGTGNTGELFF.

The chain joins TRBV5-6 to TRBJ1-2; no clear D. This CDR3 region has 16 residues. The V gene lost 3 bases and the J gene lost 4 bases, with 19 bases spanning the gap. Germline CDR1 is SGHDT and CDR2 is YYEEEE. CDR3 residues: CASSSFGFLTGYGYTF. The DNA for the CDR3 is TGTGCCAGCAGCTCTTTCGGGTTCTTGACGGGCTATGGCTACACCTTC. Supplemented by reference TRBV5-6 and TRBJ1-2, the full variable domain reads DAGVTQSPTHLIKTRGQQVTLRCSPKSGHDTVSWYQQALGQGPQFIFQYYEEEERQRGNFPDRFSGHQFPNYSSELNVNALLLGDSALYLCASSSFGFLTGYGYTFGSGTRLTVV.

The chain uses TRBV7-2 and TRBJ1-3; tentative D call: TRBD1 (6 bases). This CDR3 contains 16 residues. Germline V gene lookup returns CDR1 SGHTA and CDR2 FQGNSA. The ends were cut back, 1 base at V and 3 bases at J, with 13 bases in the middle. The CDR3 nucleotides read TGTGCCAGCAGCTTAGGGGGCAGGGGAAGTGGAAACACCATATATTTT. Its translation is CASSLGGRGSGNTIYF.

The chain combines TRBV4-1 with TRBJ2-2; 10 bases match TRBD2. CDR1 is MGHRA, CDR2 YSYEKL, per germline. This CDR3 region has 19 residues. The J segment lost 0 bases and the V segment lost 2 bases, leaving 9 bases of the junction unmatched. The CDR3 DNA reads TGCGCCAGCAGCCAACTAGTTGCTAGCGGGAGAACGAACACCGGGGAGCTGTTTTTT. This gives the protein CASSQLVASGRTNTGELFF.

This sequence joins TRBV27 and TRBJ1-1, with 11 bases lining up with TRBD1. From germline, CDR1 is MNHEY and CDR2 SMNVEV (reference sequence). CDR3 size: 17 residues. After removal of 6 bases from V and 3 bases from J, the junction contained 12 bases not matched to a gene. The CDR3 region is CASSRTVGTGGDTEAFF. The CDR3 DNA sequence: TGTGCCAGCAGCCGTACGGTGGGGACAGGGGGGGACACTGAAGCTTTCTTT.

The chain couples TRBV28 to TRBJ1-1; D unclear. Germline CDR1 is MDHEN and CDR2 is SYDVKM. The CDR3 covers 13 residues. The V gene lost 10 bases and the J gene lost 0 bases, with 12 bases spanning the gap. CDR3 nucleotide sequence: TGTGCCACGTATCGTGAGGTGAACACTGAAGCTTTCTTT. Protein sequence: CATYREVNTEAFF. Supplemented by reference TRBV28 and TRBJ1-1, the full variable domain reads DVKVTQSSRYLVKRTGEKVFLECVQDMDHENMFWYRQDPGLGLRLIYFSYDVKMKEKGDIPEGYSVSREKKERFSLILESASTNQTSMYLCATYREVNTEAFFGQGTRLTVV.